The rows below give T cell receptor beta chains drawn from one sample of a study of blood T cells in healthy people across ages. TCRdb re-analysed the 5' RACE reads in MiXCR, keeping a single row per CDR3 protein. Here the sample spans fewer than 900,000 distinct CDR3 sequences, about 42% being singletons. The specimen was blood. The source is a woman aged 60-75 years in good health. The CDR3 runs from the conserved cysteine through the conserved F or W. The D gene is left open where the match is weak. Expanded clones are given a class, and other clones once, few, many or no size at all.

J | size | V | D | length | CDR3 | DNA
TRBJ2-3 | - | TRBV10-2 | - | 14 | CASRTPQRTDTQYF | TGCGCCAGCAGGACTCCGCAGCGCACAGATACGCAGTATTTT
TRBJ2-7 | - | TRBV10-3 | - | 13 | CAIATGGRYEQYF | TGTGCCATCGCGACTGGAGGACGGTACGAGCAGTACTTC
TRBJ2-7 | - | TRBV5-1 | - | 13 | CASSLATNNEQYF | TGCGCCAGCAGCTTGGCCACTAACAATGAGCAGTACTTC
TRBJ2-1 | - | TRBV5-1 | - | 16 | CASSFPTGRDYNEQFF | TGCGCCAGCAGCTTTCCGACAGGGAGGGATTACAATGAGCAGTTCTTC
TRBJ2-5 | - | TRBV6-5 | - | 14 | CASSRRGLLETQYF | TGTGCCAGCAGTCGGAGGGGGCTTCTCGAGACCCAGTACTTC
TRBJ2-5 | - | TRBV5-1 | - | 14 | CAGTIRGGPETQYF | TGCGCCGGCACCATACGGGGAGGTCCAGAGACCCAGTACTTC
TRBJ2-6 | - | TRBV5-1 | TRBD2 | 17 | CASSLGGGVSGANVLTF | TGCGCCAGCAGCTTGGGGGGAGGGGTCTCTGGGGCCAACGTCCTGACTTTC
TRBJ2-5 | few | TRBV5-5 | - | 13 | CASSLERQETQYF | TGTGCCAGCAGCTTGGAAAGACAAGAGACCCAGTACTTC
TRBJ2-1 | few | TRBV20-1 | TRBD2 | 13 | CSAPGLSGSEQFF | TGCAGTGCTCCGGGACTATCGGGCAGTGAGCAGTTCTTC
TRBJ2-3 | - | TRBV7-2 | TRBD2 | 18 | CASSVGLAYEDLPDTQYF | TGTGCCAGCAGCGTAGGACTAGCGTATGAGGACTTGCCAGATACGCAGTATTTT
TRBJ2-3 | many | TRBV28 | - | 12 | CASSSVTDTQYF | TGTGCCAGCAGTTCTGTTACGGATACGCAGTATTTT
TRBJ2-3 | few | TRBV3-1 | - | 16 | CASSQGVGPITDTQYF | TGTGCCAGCAGCCAAGGGGTAGGTCCTATCACAGATACGCAGTATTTT
TRBJ2-7 | few | TRBV6-6 | TRBD2 | 14 | CASSYLREVNEQYF | TGTGCCAGCAGTTACTTGCGGGAGGTAAACGAGCAGTACTTC
TRBJ2-3 | few | TRBV7-2 | - | 15 | CASSLAQGGLDTQYF | TGTGCCAGCAGCTTAGCTCAGGGAGGTTTGGATACGCAGTATTTT
TRBJ1-5 | few | TRBV6-5 | - | 13 | CASSYDHNQPQHF | TGTGCCAGCAGTTACGACCACAATCAGCCCCAGCATTTT
TRBJ2-3 | few | TRBV18 | - | 15 | CASSLGQPPADTQYF | TGTGCCAGCTCACTCGGACAACCACCCGCAGATACGCAGTATTTT
TRBJ2-7 | - | TRBV12-5 | - | 15 | CVSGQEGGPPYEQYF | TGTGTTAGTGGCCAGGAGGGGGGCCCTCCCTACGAGCAGTACTTC
TRBJ2-7 | - | TRBV3-1 | - | 14 | CASSQGLFSYEQYF | TGTGCCAGCAGCCAAGGACTTTTCTCCTACGAGCAGTACTTC
TRBJ2-1 | - | TRBV24-1 | TRBD1 | 16 | CATSAVGQDLGNEQFF | TGTGCCACCAGTGCCGTGGGACAGGACTTAGGTAATGAGCAGTTCTTC
TRBJ2-3 | few | TRBV6-1 | TRBD1 | 15 | CASSSWDSNTDTQYF | TGTGCCAGCAGTTCTTGGGACAGCAACACAGATACGCAGTATTTT
TRBJ2-7 | - | TRBV4-2 | - | 17 | CASSQNYRGSFVYEQYF | TGTGCCAGCAGCCAGAACTACAGAGGGAGTTTTGTCTACGAGCAGTACTTC
TRBJ2-5 | few | TRBV6-2/TRBV6-3 | TRBD1 | 13 | CASNLDREGTQYF | TGTGCCAGCAACTTGGACAGGGAAGGGACCCAGTACTTC
TRBJ1-1 | - | TRBV6-6 | TRBD1 | 17 | CASRLRGTANPSSEAFF | TGTGCCAGCAGGTTGCGCGGGACAGCTAATCCCTCCTCCGAAGCTTTCTTT
TRBJ2-1 | few | TRBV4-3 | - | 15 | CASSQQAAPENEQFF | TGCGCCAGCAGCCAACAAGCGGCGCCCGAGAATGAGCAGTTCTTC
TRBJ2-1 | - | TRBV29-1 | TRBD2 | 13 | CSVEETSGRTQFF | TGCAGCGTTGAGGAGACTAGCGGGAGGACGCAGTTCTTC
TRBJ1-1 | once | TRBV6-1 | - | 11 | CASSDSLEAFF | TGTGCCAGCAGTGATTCCCTTGAAGCTTTCTTT
TRBJ1-6 | - | TRBV5-1 | - | 15 | CASSLGSGGNSPLHF | TGCGCCAGCAGCCTTGGGTCGGGAGGGAATTCACCCCTCCACTTT
TRBJ2-3 | many | TRBV7-6 | TRBD2 | 18 | CASSLGFVVGGDHGAQYF | TGTGCCAGCAGCTTAGGATTTGTGGTCGGGGGGGACCACGGGGCGCAGTATTTT